This T cell receptor beta chain appears in the sequencing data of a study of cytomegalovirus exposure and HLA in healthy donors. Study overall: From HLA-typed donors, an early data release held 70 million to 100 million unique TCRs. Whole-study findings and limits: CMV serostatus was the only immune exposure information that was available. A further, later analysis showed that HLA-associated TCR beta chains (compared with equally common others) were more clonally expanded.

Primers included in the PCR were 60 Vbeta and 13 Jbeta primers. Profiled with immunoSEQ multiplex PCR; TCRdb holds only in-frame clones, not every one. The sample includes under 200,000 clones, around 76% of them seen just once. V trimming: 0 bases; J trimming: 3 bases; junction bases outside the gene matches: 7. The CDR3 runs to 16 residues. Looked up from germline, CDR1 is LGHNA and CDR2 is YSLEER. About this clone: Its antigen is currently unknown.

The chain carries TRBV4-3 and TRBJ1-2; 7 bases are shared with TRBD1. The source of this sequence is a woman aged 25 to 39 in good health and CMV-seropositive. What was sequenced was PBMCs. CDR3 region: CASSQEIGTAYYGYTF. CDR3 in DNA: TGCGCCAGCAGCCAAGAAATTGGGACAGCCTACTATGGCTACACCTTC.